The TCR beta chain under discussion was sequenced for a study of molecular identifiers for immune sequencing clone quantification. This clonotype appeared many times. TCRdb re-derived calls from the PCR reads in MiXCR, one entry per CDR3 protein. The sample has 400,000 to 600,000 distinct CDR3 sequences, 20% to 25% seen once; the top ten hold under 0.85%. This TCR derives from a human donor in good health. Some libraries in this study had Jurkat cell RNA spiked in. The source material was naive CD8+ T cells from blood, with Jurkat cell RNA spiked in. The sample's subset: FACS-sorted CD8+CD4-CCR7+CD45RA+ naive T cells.

The CDR3 region has the DNA TGCAGCGTTGAAGAGCGGGAGTCCTACAATGAGCAGTTCTTC. Protein sequence: CSVEERESYNEQFF. V and J are TRBV29-1 and TRBJ2-1; TRBD2 aligns across 7 bases. CDR3 length equals 14 residues. V lost 0 bases, J lost 1 base, and 0 bases stayed unmatched. Germline loops: CDR1 SQVTM, CDR2 ANQGSEA.